The next 19 T cell receptor beta chains were all read from a single sample in a study of radiation and T cells in renal cell carcinoma. The time point was: blood 4 weeks post-SBRT, at nephrectomy. The treatment denotes: 15 Gy SBRT to primary tumor, nephrectomy 4 weeks later. The data were produced by immunoSEQ multiplex PCR, yet TCRdb's version contains in-frame clones alone and is incomplete. Of about 170,000 clones listed, around 90% are singletons. The specimen comprised blood, sampled from a patient whose treatment included radiotherapy and nephrectomy. The receptors were gathered from a woman in her 50s with renal cell carcinoma.

This chain links TRBV2 with TRBJ1-2, with 7 nucleotides matching TRBD1. The germline V gene encodes CDR1 SNHLY and CDR2 FYNNEI. This CDR3 contains 12 residues. With V trimmed by 7 bases and J by 7 bases, 6 bases remained unmatched. The CDR3 DNA sequence: TGTGCCAGCACCTTGGACAGGAGTGGCTACACCTTC. Translation: CASTLDRSGYTF.

This sequence joins TRBV10-1 and TRBJ2-3; no definite D call. Germline CDR1 reads WNHNN; CDR2 reads SYGVQD (reference sequence). The CDR3 extends over 13 amino acids. V gave up 6 bases and J gave up 1 base, with 8 bases separating them. CDR3 coding DNA: TGCGCCAGCAGCCCCTCGGGCACAGATACGCAGTATTTT. Its protein product is CASSPSGTDTQYF.

The genes are TRBV4-1 and TRBJ2-7, with 8 bases identical to TRBD1. The CDR3 is 15 residues long. Germline-derived CDR1 and CDR2 are MGHRA and YSYEKL. The V gene end was trimmed by 0 bases and the J gene end by 4 bases; junction bases not matched to a gene: 5. CDR3 coding DNA: TGCGCCAGCAGCCAAGATCCAGGGGGCGGTTACGAGCAGTACTTC. Translated: CASSQDPGGGYEQYF.

Comments on this clone: The germline gene is not matched at one end of the junction; a read error may be the cause. This chain links TRBV7-9 with TRBJ2-7; 10 nucleotides agree with TRBD1. CDR3 size: 17 residues. Looked up from germline, CDR1 is SEHNR and CDR2 is FQNEAQ (reference sequence). In DNA, the CDR3 is TGTGTCAGCAGCTTAGAAGAACTGGACAGGGGGTCCTACGAGCAGTACTTC. It is translated as CVSSLEELDRGSYEQYF. The complete variable domain, with remaining parts taken from reference TRBV7-9 and TRBJ2-7, reads DTGVSQNPRHKITKRGQNVTFRCDPISEHNRLYWYRQTLGQGPEFLTYFQNEAQLEKSRLLSDRFSAERPKGSFSTLEIQRTEQGDSAMYLCVSSLEELDRGSYEQYFGPGTRLTVT.

The chain is built from TRBV18 and TRBJ1-6; D gene unclear. Germline loops: CDR1 KGHSH, CDR2 LQKENI. Trimming left V 3 bases short and J 5 bases short, with 5 bases between. The CDR3 contains 13 residues. CDR3 region: CASSPDHNSPLHF. CDR3 DNA sequence: TGTGCCAGCTCACCCGATCATAATTCACCCCTCCACTTT.

CDR3 amino acids: CASIPVGYTF. The CDR3 region has the DNA TGTGCCAGTATTCCGGTTGGCTACACCTTC. The genes are TRBV19 and TRBJ1-2; D gene unclear. Trimming removed 7 bases at V and 7 bases at J, with 7 bases between. Germline V gives CDR1 LNHDA, CDR2 SQIVND (reference sequence). The CDR3 covers 10 residues. Variable domain in full (rest from reference TRBV19 and TRBJ1-2): DGGITQSPKYLFRKEGQNVTLSCEQNLNHDAMYWYRQDPGQGLRLIYYSQIVNDFQKGDIAEGYSVSREKKESFPLTVTSAQKNPTAFYLCASIPVGYTFGSGTRLTVV.

The genes are TRBV5-1 and TRBJ2-5, with D possibly being TRBD1 (5 bases). CDR1 and CDR2 (germline): SGHRS, YFSETQ. The length of the CDR3 is 16 residues. Trimming removed 2 bases at V and 0 bases at J, with 14 bases between. The CDR3 protein is CASSFPFDRNQETQYF. The DNA of the CDR3 is TGCGCCAGCAGCTTCCCCTTCGACAGAAACCAAGAGACCCAGTACTTC.

This clone was found a few times. The chain has TRBV6-1 and TRBJ2-2; TRBD2 agrees at 7 bases. The germline V gene encodes CDR1 MNHNS and CDR2 SASEGT. Losses at the gene ends were 5 bases for V and 5 bases for J; bases not matched to a gene: 2. The CDR3 extends over 13 amino acids. This CDR3 reads CASSLGGTGELFF. The CDR3 coding sequence is TGTGCCAGCAGTTTGGGGGGGACCGGGGAGCTGTTTTTT.

This chain uses TRBV5-6 with TRBJ1-2; tentative D call: TRBD1 (6 bases). The CDR3 totals 14 residues. Germline V gene sequence: CDR1 SGHDT, CDR2 YYEEEE. Trimming left V 3 bases short and J 1 base short, with 10 bases between. The CDR3 DNA reads TGTGCCAGCAGCTGGGGGCGGGTTAACTATGGCTACACCTTC. It codes for CASSWGRVNYGYTF.

This sequence joins TRBV11-1 and TRBJ2-3; D gene unclear. CDR3 length: 14 residues. V gave up 0 bases and J gave up 2 bases, with 6 bases separating them. Per the germline V gene, CDR1 is SGHAT and CDR2 is FQDESV (reference sequence). CDR3 coding DNA: TGTGCCAGCAGCTTAGCGTGGGACACAGATACGCAGTATTTT. Encoded protein: CASSLAWDTDTQYF.

The rearrangement joins TRBV30 to TRBJ1-2; 9 positions agree with TRBD1. This CDR3 region has 14 residues. V shed 5 bases and J 4 bases; nucleotides not matched to a gene: 8. Germline values: CDR1 GTSNPN, CDR2 SVGIG (reference sequence). CDR3 residues: CAWVGQGKFYGYTF. For the CDR3, the DNA is TGTGCCTGGGTTGGACAGGGGAAATTCTATGGCTACACCTTC.

The J gene is TRBJ1-1, the V gene TRBV7-2; tentatively, D is TRBD1 (5 bases). CDR1 is SGHTA, CDR2 FQGNSA, per germline. V was clipped by 1 base and J by 1 base, with 7 bases between them. The CDR3 loop spans 14 amino acids. The CDR3 bases are TGTGCCAGCAGCTTAGAGGGGAGGAACACTGAAGCTTTCTTT. It codes for CASSLEGRNTEAFF.

V and J are TRBV5-1 and TRBJ2-2, with D perhaps being TRBD1 or TRBD2 (5 bases each). CDR1 SGHRS and CDR2 YFSETQ come from the germline V gene. V dropped 7 bases and J dropped 3 bases, with 16 bases sitting between them. The CDR3 consists of 15 residues. Here the CDR3 reads CASSWVGRDTGELFF. As DNA, the CDR3 is TGCGCCAGCTCCTGGGTGGGGCGGGACACCGGGGAGCTGTTTTTT.

V usage is TRBV4-3 and J usage is TRBJ2-3; 9 positions match TRBD2. The CDR3 runs to 21 residues. The V segment lost 0 bases and the J segment 1 base; nucleotides outside the gene matches: 17. Germline CDR1 reads LGHNA; CDR2 reads YSLEER. CDR3 amino acids: CASSQDSYSVTSGWGTDTQYF. The CDR3, as DNA: TGCGCCAGCAGCCAAGATTCATACTCGGTAACTAGCGGGTGGGGCACAGATACGCAGTATTTT.

The CDR3 spells CAISPQGLGEGQFF. In DNA, the CDR3 is TGTGCCATCAGTCCTCAGGGTTTAGGGGAAGGGCAGTTCTTC. The chain combines TRBV10-3 with TRBJ2-1; D might be TRBD1 (5 bases). The CDR3 has 14 amino acids. Germline-derived CDR1 and CDR2 are ENHRY and SYGVKD. V was trimmed by 5 bases and J by 12 bases, leaving 20 bases between them.

The chain combines TRBV6-5 with TRBJ1-2; D call uncertain. Trimming removed 2 bases at V and 8 bases at J, with 18 bases between. The CDR3 has 15 residues. Germline values: CDR1 MNHEY, CDR2 SVGAGI. The CDR3 DNA follows: TGTGCCAGCAGTTACGGGTTGTGGAGTTTCTCGGGCTACACCTTC. It encodes CASSYGLWSFSGYTF.

In DNA form, the CDR3 reads TGTGCCAGCAGTTACTCACGCAGACAGAACACTGAAGCTTTCTTT. Protein: CASSYSRRQNTEAFF. V gene TRBV6-5 combines with J gene TRBJ1-1; D gene unclear. Between the trimmed V and J ends, which lost 0 bases and 1 base, there was a span of 9 bases. This CDR3 is built from 15 residues. CDR1 MNHEY and CDR2 SVGAGI come from the germline V gene.

V and J are TRBV5-4 and TRBJ2-1; D is unclear. V was shortened by 1 base and J by 4 bases, with 3 bases between the two germline ends. Germline CDR1 reads SGHNT; CDR2 reads YYREEE (reference sequence). The length of the CDR3 is 12 residues. The CDR3 DNA is TGTGCCAGCAGCTTGATTTACAATGAGCAGTTCTTC. Translating gives CASSLIYNEQFF.

In its sample, this clone was seen once. The chain links TRBV4-1 to TRBJ2-1; 11 nucleotides align to TRBD2. After removal of 1 base from V and 6 bases from J, the junction contained 2 bases not matched to a gene. This CDR3 is built from 15 residues. Looked up from germline, CDR1 is MGHRA and CDR2 is YSYEKL. CDR3 region: CASSQGLAGGNEQFF. CDR3 nucleotide sequence: TGCGCCAGCAGCCAAGGGCTAGCGGGGGGCAATGAGCAGTTCTTC.